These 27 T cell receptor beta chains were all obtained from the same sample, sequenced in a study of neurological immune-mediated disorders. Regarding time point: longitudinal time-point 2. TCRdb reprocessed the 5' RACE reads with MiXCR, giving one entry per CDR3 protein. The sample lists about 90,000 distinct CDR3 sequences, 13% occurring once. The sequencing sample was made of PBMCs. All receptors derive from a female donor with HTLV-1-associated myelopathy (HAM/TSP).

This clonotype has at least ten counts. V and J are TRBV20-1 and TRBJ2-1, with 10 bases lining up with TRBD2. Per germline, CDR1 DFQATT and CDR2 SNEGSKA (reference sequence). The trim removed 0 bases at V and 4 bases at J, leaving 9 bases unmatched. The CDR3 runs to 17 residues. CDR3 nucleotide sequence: TGCAGTGCTAGAGACCCTCTAGCGGGGGTTTCGTACAATGAGCAGTTCTTC. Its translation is CSARDPLAGVSYNEQFF.

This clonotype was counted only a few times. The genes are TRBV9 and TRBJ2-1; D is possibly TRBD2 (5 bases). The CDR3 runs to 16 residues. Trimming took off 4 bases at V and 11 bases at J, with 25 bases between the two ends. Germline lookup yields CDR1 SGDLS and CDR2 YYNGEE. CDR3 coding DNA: TGTGCCAGCAGCTTGGCCGGTAGGACCCCCGGGGAGAAGCAGTTCTTC. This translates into CASSLAGRTPGEKQFF.

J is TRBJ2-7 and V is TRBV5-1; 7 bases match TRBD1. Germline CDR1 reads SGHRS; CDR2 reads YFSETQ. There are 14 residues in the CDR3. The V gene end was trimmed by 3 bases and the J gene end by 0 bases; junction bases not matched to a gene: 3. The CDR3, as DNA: TGCGCCAGCAGCTCCGGGACAGCCTCCTACGAGCAGTACTTC. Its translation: CASSSGTASYEQYF.

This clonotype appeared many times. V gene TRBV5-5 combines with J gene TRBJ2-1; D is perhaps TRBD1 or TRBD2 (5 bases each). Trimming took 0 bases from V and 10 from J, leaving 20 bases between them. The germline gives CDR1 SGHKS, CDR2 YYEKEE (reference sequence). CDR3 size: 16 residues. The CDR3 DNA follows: TGTGCCAGCAGCTTGGGTGGATTGGGTCAGGGCGGGGAGCAGTTCTTC. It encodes CASSLGGLGQGGEQFF.

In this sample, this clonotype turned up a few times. CDR3 residues: CASSSTSGGANEQFF. In DNA form, the CDR3 reads TGCGCCAGCAGCTCAACTAGCGGGGGGGCCAATGAGCAGTTCTTC. The J gene is TRBJ2-1, the V gene TRBV5-1; 13 bases are a match to TRBD2. The CDR3 runs 15 residues. CDR1 and CDR2 (germline): SGHRS, YFSETQ. The V and J ends lost 3 bases and 6 bases, in that order; junction bases with no gene match: 3. Based on the CDR3 plus reference TRBV5-1 and TRBJ2-1, the full variable domain is KAGVTQTPRYLIKTRGQQVTLSCSPISGHRSVSWYQQTPGQGLQFLFEYFSETQRNKGNFPGRFSGRQFSNSRSEMNVSTLELGDSALYLCASSSTSGGANEQFFGPGTRLTVL.

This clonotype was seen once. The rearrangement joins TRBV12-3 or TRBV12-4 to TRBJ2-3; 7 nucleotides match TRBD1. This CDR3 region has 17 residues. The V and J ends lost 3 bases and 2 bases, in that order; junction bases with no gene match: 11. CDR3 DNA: TGTGCCAGCAGTTTCACGCAGGGGGTTTGGTTCACAGATACGCAGTATTTT. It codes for CASSFTQGVWFTDTQYF.

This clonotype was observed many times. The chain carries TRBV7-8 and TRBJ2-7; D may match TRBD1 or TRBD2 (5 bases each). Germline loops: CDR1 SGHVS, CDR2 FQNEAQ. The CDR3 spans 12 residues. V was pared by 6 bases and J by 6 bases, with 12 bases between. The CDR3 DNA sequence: TGTGCCAGCAGTTGGGGGACGGGCGAGCAGTACTTC. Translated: CASSWGTGEQYF.

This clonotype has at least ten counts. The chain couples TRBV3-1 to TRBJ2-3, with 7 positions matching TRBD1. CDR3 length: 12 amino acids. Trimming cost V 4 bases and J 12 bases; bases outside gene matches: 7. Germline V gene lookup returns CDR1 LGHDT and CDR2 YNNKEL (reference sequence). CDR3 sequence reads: CASSPRTGPQYF. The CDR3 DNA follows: TGTGCCAGCAGCCCTCGGACAGGTCCCCAGTATTTT.

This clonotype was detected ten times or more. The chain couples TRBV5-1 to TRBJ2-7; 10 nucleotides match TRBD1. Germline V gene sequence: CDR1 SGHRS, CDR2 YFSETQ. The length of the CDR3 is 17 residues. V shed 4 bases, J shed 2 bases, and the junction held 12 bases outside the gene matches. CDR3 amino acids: CASSRSRTGTGAYEQYF. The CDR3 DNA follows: TGCGCCAGCAGCCGGTCACGGACCGGGACAGGGGCCTACGAGCAGTACTTC.

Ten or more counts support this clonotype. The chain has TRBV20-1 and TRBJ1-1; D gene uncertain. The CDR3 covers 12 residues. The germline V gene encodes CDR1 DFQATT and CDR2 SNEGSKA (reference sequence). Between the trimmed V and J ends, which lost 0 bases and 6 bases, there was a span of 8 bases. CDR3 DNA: TGCAGTGCTAGAGACATCGGGGCTGAAGCTTTCTTT. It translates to CSARDIGAEAFF.

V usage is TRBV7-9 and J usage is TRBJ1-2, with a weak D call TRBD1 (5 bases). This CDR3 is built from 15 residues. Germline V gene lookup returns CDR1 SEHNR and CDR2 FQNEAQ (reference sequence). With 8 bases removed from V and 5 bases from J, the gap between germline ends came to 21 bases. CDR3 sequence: CASASGGTALYGYTF. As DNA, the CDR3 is TGTGCCAGCGCCTCCGGCGGGACGGCGTTATATGGCTACACCTTC.

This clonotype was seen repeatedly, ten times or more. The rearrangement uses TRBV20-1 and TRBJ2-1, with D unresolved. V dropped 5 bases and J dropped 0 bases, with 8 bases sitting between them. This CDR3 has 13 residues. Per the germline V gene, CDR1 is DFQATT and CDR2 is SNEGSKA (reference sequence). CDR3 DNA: TGCAGTGCTGTTATAAGCTCCTACAATGAGCAGTTCTTC. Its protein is CSAVISSYNEQFF.

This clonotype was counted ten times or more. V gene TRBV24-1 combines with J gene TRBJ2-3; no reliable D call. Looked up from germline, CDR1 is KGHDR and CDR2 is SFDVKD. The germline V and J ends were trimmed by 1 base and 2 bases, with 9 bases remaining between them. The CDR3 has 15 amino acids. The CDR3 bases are TGTGCCACCAGTGATTTTGAATCGGCCACAGATACGCAGTATTTT. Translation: CATSDFESATDTQYF.

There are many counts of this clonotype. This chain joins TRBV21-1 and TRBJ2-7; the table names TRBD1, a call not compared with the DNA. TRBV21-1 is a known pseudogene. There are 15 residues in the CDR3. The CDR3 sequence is CASSKVNRVRYEQYF. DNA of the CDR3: TGTGCCAGCAGCAAAGTTAACAGGGTGAGGTACGAGCAGTACTTC.

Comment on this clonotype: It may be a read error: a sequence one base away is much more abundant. CDR3 bases: TGTGCCAGCAGTCCTCCGGGACGGATCCACAATGAGCATTTCTTC. Its translation is CASSPPGRIHNEHFF. The chain employs TRBV12-3 or TRBV12-4 and TRBJ2-1; D is tentatively TRBD1 or TRBD2 (5 bases each). CDR3 size: 15 residues.

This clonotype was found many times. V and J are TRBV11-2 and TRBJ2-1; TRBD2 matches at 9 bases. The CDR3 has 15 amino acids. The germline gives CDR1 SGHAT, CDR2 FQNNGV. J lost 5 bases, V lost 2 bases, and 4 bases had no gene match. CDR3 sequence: CASSLLRGGNNEQFF. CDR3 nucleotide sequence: TGTGCCAGCAGCTTACTGCGGGGGGGTAACAATGAGCAGTTCTTC.

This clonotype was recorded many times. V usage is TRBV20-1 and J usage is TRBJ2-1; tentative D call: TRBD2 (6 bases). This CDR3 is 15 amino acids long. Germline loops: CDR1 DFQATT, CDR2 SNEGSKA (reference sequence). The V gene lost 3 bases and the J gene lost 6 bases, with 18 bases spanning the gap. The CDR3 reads CSASGPTRKSNEQFF. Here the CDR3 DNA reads TGCAGTGCTAGTGGGCCGACTAGGAAATCCAATGAGCAGTTCTTC.

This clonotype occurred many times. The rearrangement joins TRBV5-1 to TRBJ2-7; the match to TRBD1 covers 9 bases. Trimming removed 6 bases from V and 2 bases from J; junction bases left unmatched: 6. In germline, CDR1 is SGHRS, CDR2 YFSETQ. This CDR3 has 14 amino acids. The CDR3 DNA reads TGCGCCAGCATGTTGGGACAGGGCCCCTACGAGCAGTACTTC. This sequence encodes CASMLGQGPYEQYF.

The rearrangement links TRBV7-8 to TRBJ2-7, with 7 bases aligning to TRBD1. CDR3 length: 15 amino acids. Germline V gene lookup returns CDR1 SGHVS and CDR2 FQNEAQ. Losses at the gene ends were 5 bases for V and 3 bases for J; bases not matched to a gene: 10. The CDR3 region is CASSPQPTGVYEQYF. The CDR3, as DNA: TGTGCCAGCAGCCCGCAGCCAACAGGGGTCTACGAGCAGTACTTC. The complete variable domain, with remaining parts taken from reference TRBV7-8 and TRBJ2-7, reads GAGVSQSPRYKVAKRGQDVALRCDPISGHVSLFWYQQALGQGPEFLTYFQNEAQLDKSGLPSDRFFAERPEGSVSTLKIQRTQQEDSAVYLCASSPQPTGVYEQYFGPGTRLTVT.

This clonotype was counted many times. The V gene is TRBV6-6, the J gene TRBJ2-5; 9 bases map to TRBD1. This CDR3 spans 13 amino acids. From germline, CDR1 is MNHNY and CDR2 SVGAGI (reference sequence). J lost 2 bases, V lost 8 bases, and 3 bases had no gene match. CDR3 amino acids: CASGQGWQETQYF. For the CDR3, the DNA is TGTGCCAGCGGACAGGGGTGGCAAGAGACCCAGTACTTC.

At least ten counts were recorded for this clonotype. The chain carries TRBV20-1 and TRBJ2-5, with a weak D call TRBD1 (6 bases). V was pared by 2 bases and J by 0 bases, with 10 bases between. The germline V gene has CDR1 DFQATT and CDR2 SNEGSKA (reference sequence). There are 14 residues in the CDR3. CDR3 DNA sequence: TGCAGTGCTAGACCGTACAGGGACCAAGAGACCCAGTACTTC. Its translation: CSARPYRDQETQYF.

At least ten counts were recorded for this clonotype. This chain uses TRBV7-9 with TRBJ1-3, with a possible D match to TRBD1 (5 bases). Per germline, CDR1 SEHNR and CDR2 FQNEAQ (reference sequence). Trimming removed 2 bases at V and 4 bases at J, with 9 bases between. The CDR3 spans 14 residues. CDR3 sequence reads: CASSLYGAGNTIYF. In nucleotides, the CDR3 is TGTGCCAGCAGCTTATACGGGGCCGGAAACACCATATATTTT. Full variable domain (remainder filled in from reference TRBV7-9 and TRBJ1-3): DTGVSQNPRHKITKRGQNVTFRCDPISEHNRLYWYRQTLGQGPEFLTYFQNEAQLEKSRLLSDRFSAERPKGSFSTLEIQRTEQGDSAMYLCASSLYGAGNTIYFGEGSWLTVV.

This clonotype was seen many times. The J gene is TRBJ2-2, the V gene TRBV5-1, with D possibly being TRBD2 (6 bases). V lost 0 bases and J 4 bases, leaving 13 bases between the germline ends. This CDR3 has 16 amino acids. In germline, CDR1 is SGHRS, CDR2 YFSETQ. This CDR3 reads CASSLGGGFTTGELFF. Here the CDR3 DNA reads TGCGCCAGCAGCTTGGGAGGAGGGTTTACCACCGGGGAGCTGTTTTTT.

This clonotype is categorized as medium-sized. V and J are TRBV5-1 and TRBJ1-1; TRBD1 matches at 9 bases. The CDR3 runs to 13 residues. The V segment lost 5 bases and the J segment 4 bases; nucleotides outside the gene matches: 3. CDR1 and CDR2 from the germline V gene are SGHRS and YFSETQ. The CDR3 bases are TGCGCCAGCAGACAGACAGGGGGCACTGAAGCTTTCTTT. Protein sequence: CASRQTGGTEAFF.

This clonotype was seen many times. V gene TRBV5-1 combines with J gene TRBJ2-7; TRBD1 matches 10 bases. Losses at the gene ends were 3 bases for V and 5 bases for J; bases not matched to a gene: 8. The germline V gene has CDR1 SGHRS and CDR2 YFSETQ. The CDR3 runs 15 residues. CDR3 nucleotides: TGCGCCAGCAGCTCCCGAGGGACAGGGGAGGACGAGCAGTACTTC. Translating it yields CASSSRGTGEDEQYF.

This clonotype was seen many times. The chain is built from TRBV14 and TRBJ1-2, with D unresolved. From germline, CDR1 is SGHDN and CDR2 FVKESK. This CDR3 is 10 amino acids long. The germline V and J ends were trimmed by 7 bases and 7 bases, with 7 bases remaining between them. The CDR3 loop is CASTGFGYTF. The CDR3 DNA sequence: TGTGCCAGCACCGGCTTTGGCTACACCTTC.

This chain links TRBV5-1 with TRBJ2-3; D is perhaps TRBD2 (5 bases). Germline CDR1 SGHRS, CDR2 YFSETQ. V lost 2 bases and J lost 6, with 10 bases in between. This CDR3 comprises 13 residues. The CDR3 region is CASSFEGSDTQYF. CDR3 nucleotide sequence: TGCGCCAGCAGCTTCGAGGGATCCGATACGCAGTATTTT. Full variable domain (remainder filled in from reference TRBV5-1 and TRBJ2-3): KAGVTQTPRYLIKTRGQQVTLSCSPISGHRSVSWYQQTPGQGLQFLFEYFSETQRNKGNFPGRFSGRQFSNSRSEMNVSTLELGDSALYLCASSFEGSDTQYFGPGTRLTVL.